This entry concerns a single T cell receptor (beta chain). Its target is not known. This specimen comes from a study of beta chain features in type 1 diabetes. Isolated RNA was reverse transcribed in full, so expressed TCRB transcripts were sequenced. Sequenced by immunoSEQ multiplex PCR; TCRdb stores in-frame clones only, minus some. This sample carries around 140,000 clones, approximately 10% of them seen once, and the ten largest clones take around 0.75%. Trimming at V came to 6 bases and at J to 5 bases, leaving 10 bases not matched to a gene. The germline V gene has CDR1 LNHDA and CDR2 SQIVND (reference sequence). The CDR3 has 15 amino acids. Sampling consisted of one heparinised blood draw per donor, averaging around 120 mL. It was via CD45RO/CCR7/CD25/CD127/CD95/CD27 that CD4+ naive, central memory, regulatory and stem cell-like memory cells were sorted. Findings and caveats of the study: No resolution was reached here on whether HLA type influences TCRB rearrangement. The naive, central memory and Treg TCRB repertoires of patients appeared to be more similar to one another than those of healthy donors. Shortening that was moderate but significant affected the TCRB CDR3s of Type 1 diabetes patients in all four CD4+ subsets.

J is TRBJ1-1 and V is TRBV19; the match to TRBD1 covers 9 bases. This receptor was identified in a man younger than 40 with type 1 diabetes. Sequenced sample: central memory CD4+ T cells from blood. CDR3 nucleotide sequence: TGTGCCAGTAGGACTACAGGGGGCCGCGGGACTGAAGCTTTCTTT. This gives the protein CASRTTGGRGTEAFF. Supplemented by reference TRBV19 and TRBJ1-1, the full variable domain reads DGGITQSPKYLFRKEGQNVTLSCEQNLNHDAMYWYRQDPGQGLRLIYYSQIVNDFQKGDIAEGYSVSREKKESFPLTVTSAQKNPTAFYLCASRTTGGRGTEAFFGQGTRLTVV.